This TCR beta chain was recorded in a study of sequential checkpoint blockade in melanoma. Germline CDR1 reads MNHEY; CDR2 reads SMNVEV (reference sequence). V lost 6 bases, J lost 1 base, and 9 bases stayed unmatched. This CDR3 is built from 16 residues. Measured with immunoSEQ multiplex PCR; TCRdb has only the in-frame clones, and not every one. Among about 28,000 clones listed, under 85% were seen once. The treatment is: randomized to nivolumab then ipilimumab (arm A) or the reverse (arm B). The input for sequencing was CD8+ T cells sorted from blood (inferred from file names), taken from a patient given nivolumab and ipilimumab in sequence. The rearrangement links TRBV27 to TRBJ2-3, with 8 bases fitting TRBD2. The TCR was taken from a human donor with melanoma. This chain's CDR3 is CASSITGGARTDTQYF. The CDR3 nucleotides are TGTGCCAGCAGCATTACCGGGGGGGCCCGCACAGATACGCAGTATTTT.